The 2 T cell receptor beta chains below were found in one sample sequenced in a study of blood T cells in healthy people across ages. A second PCR, run for about 6 to 11 cycles, used a sample-barcoded 5' primer plus a J-beta primer mix. TCRdb itself ran the 5' RACE reads through MiXCR, one entry per CDR3 protein. The sample shows approximately 1.5 million distinct CDR3 sequences, around 36% of them seen only once. The sample taken for sequencing was blood. These receptors came from a woman in her thirties in good health.

The chain links TRBV27 to TRBJ2-7, with 8 nucleotides matching TRBD1. The CDR3 contains 15 residues. V gave up 5 bases and J gave up 3 bases; unmatched junction bases: 9. Germline V gene sequence: CDR1 MNHEY, CDR2 SMNVEV (reference sequence). This CDR3 reads CASSESGTGRYEQYF. CDR3 sequence (DNA): TGTGCCAGCAGTGAATCCGGGACAGGACGCTACGAGCAGTACTTC.

The chain employs TRBV2 and TRBJ2-1; 7 bases agree with TRBD2. V lost 5 bases to trimming and J lost 6 bases; unmatched junction nucleotides: 13. CDR1 SNHLY and CDR2 FYNNEI come from the germline V gene. The CDR3 covers 16 residues. The CDR3, as DNA: TGTGCCAGCAGTCTACCCGGGACTATAGTGCTCAATGAGCAGTTCTTC. It translates to CASSLPGTIVLNEQFF.